Listed below are T cell receptor beta chains from one sample, sequenced in a study of spatial heterogeneity in lung cancer. TCRdb re-called the 5' RACE reads with MiXCR, one entry per CDR3 protein. The profile shows more than 95,000 distinct CDR3 sequences, 10% to 15% of them singletons. The input for sequencing was PBMCs, taken at follow-up. The receptors were gathered from a male donor with early-stage non-small cell lung cancer. Both conserved end residues are trimmed from each CDR3. Fields, in order: CDR3 length, V gene, CDR3 protein.

length: 13
V: TRBV7-3
CDR3: ASSLSGRSTDTQY

length: 14
V: TRBV7-8
CDR3: ASSPKDSYSNQPQH

length: 13
V: TRBV28
CDR3: ASTSGQLPIDTQY

length: 12
V: TRBV12-3/TRBV12-4
CDR3: ASTPGQGAQPQH

length: 14
V: TRBV20-1
CDR3: SARMKGAVHHSPLH

length: 15
V: TRBV7-8
CDR3: ASSSSRLAGAGNEQF

length: 13
V: TRBV4-1
CDR3: ASSPRGEPQETQY

length: 12
V: TRBV12-3/TRBV12-4
CDR3: ASSLSRVGQPQH

length: 12
V: TRBV20-1
CDR3: SAPDRGPPYEQY

length: 13
V: TRBV5-1
CDR3: ASSLTWNYNSPLH

length: 13
V: TRBV6-2/TRBV6-3
CDR3: ASSDRGRSYNEQF

length: 13
V: TRBV27
CDR3: ASSAGSSGNQPQH

length: 10
V: TRBV20-1
CDR3: SAEAGSTEAF

length: 14
V: TRBV5-1
CDR3: ASSSTGESSYNEQF

length: 13
V: TRBV18
CDR3: ASSPPNVITGELF

length: 12
V: TRBV20-1
CDR3: SAPHRLSRDTQY

length: 15
V: TRBV5-1
CDR3: ASSLGSQSSSYNEQF

length: 11
V: TRBV7-9
CDR3: ASSLDLGTEAF

length: 15
V: TRBV5-6
CDR3: ASSSDSGGFWRETQY

length: 12
V: TRBV5-1
CDR3: ASSLGDYYNEQF

length: 13
V: TRBV5-6
CDR3: ASSPVWGIYNEQF

length: 13
V: TRBV4-2
CDR3: ASSPQSALRPEQY

length: 14
V: TRBV2
CDR3: ASITGLKALQETQY

length: 13
V: TRBV4-2
CDR3: ASSQDPEGEETQY

length: 15
V: TRBV28
CDR3: ASSPTSGTGTGYGYT

length: 11
V: TRBV12-3/TRBV12-4
CDR3: ASSLGNGYGYT

length: 12
V: TRBV28
CDR3: ASTRQQGNQPRH

length: 13
V: TRBV5-1
CDR3: ASSLDSGGADTQY

length: 12
V: TRBV9
CDR3: ASSVEGRSYEQY

length: 12
V: TRBV12-3/TRBV12-4
CDR3: ASSFRQGYNEQF

length: 11
V: TRBV2
CDR3: AEEAGLRMSYT

length: 10
V: TRBV29-1
CDR3: SARGPGETQY

length: 11
V: TRBV10-3
CDR3: AITPDTGQTQH

length: 12
V: TRBV2
CDR3: ASRTGSGNSPLH

length: 11
V: TRBV20-1
CDR3: SAERGGLYEQY

length: 13
V: TRBV15
CDR3: ATSLRRTGNSPLH

length: 14
V: TRBV18
CDR3: ASSLRTGGMNTEAF

length: 14
V: TRBV29-1
CDR3: SAPRTSGGTGNEQF

length: 13
V: TRBV18
CDR3: ASSPGTLGFDTQY

length: 13
V: TRBV5-1
CDR3: ASSLDLSGANVLT

length: 14
V: TRBV21-1
CDR3: ASHGGTGQDTDTQY

length: 11
V: TRBV10-3
CDR3: AMAPAGRAEQY

length: 11
V: TRBV18
CDR3: ASSPPLRQPQH

length: 13
V: TRBV3-1
CDR3: ASSDRTSSSYEQY

length: 13
V: TRBV5-6
CDR3: ASSPRTGLDYGYT

length: 14
V: TRBV5-1
CDR3: ASSLPWTGGLGGYT

length: 12
V: TRBV19
CDR3: ASSRGGSGYEQY

length: 11
V: TRBV27
CDR3: ASSLGAGSGYT

length: 14
V: TRBV20-1
CDR3: SAPRRSGSLGVTQY

length: 12
V: TRBV5-1
CDR3: ASNSGTQKNEQF

length: 12
V: TRBV30
CDR3: AWRGDRKNTEAF

length: 15
V: TRBV7-9
CDR3: ASSSLSPDSLSYEQY

length: 13
V: TRBV5-4
CDR3: ASTRRDRGPYEQY